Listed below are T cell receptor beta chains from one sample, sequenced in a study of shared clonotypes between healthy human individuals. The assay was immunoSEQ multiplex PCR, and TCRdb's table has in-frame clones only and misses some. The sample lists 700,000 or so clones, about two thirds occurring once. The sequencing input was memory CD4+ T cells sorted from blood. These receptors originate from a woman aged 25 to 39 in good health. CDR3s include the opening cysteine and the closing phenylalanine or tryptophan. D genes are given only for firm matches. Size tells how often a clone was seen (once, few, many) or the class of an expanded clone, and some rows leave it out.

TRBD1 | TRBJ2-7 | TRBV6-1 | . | CASTGTVYEQYF | TGTGCCAGCACTGGGACAGTCTACGAGCAGTACTTC
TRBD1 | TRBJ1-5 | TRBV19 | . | CASSIQGAVQPQHF | TGTGCCAGTAGTATTCAGGGGGCGGTTCAGCCCCAGCATTTT
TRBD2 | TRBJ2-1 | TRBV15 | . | CATSRGLAGVSEQFF | TGTGCCACCAGCAGAGGACTAGCGGGAGTGAGTGAGCAGTTCTTC
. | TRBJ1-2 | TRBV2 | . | CASSERGANYGYTF | TGTGCCAGCAGTGAGAGGGGAGCTAACTATGGCTACACCTTC
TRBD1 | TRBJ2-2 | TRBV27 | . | CASSLPTGLVTGELFF | TGTGCCAGCAGTTTACCGACAGGGTTGGTGACCGGGGAGCTGTTTTTT
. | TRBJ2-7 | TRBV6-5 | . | CASSPAGQNSYEQYF | TGTGCCAGCAGTCCTGCGGGACAAAACTCCTACGAGCAGTACTTC
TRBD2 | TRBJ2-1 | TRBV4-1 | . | CASSQALDSGRFQFF | TGCGCCAGCAGCCAAGCGCTCGATAGCGGGAGGTTTCAGTTCTTC
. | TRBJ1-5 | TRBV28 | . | CASSWISRSNQPQHF | TGTGCCAGCAGTTGGATATCGAGGAGCAATCAGCCCCAGCATTTT
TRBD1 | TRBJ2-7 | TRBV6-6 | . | CASNGQGVGEQYF | TGTGCCAGCAATGGACAGGGAGTTGGCGAGCAGTACTTC
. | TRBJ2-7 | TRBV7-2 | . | CASSRQRGYEQYF | TGTGCCAGCAGCAGACAGAGAGGCTACGAGCAGTACTTC
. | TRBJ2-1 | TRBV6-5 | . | CASSHGEKQFF | TGTGCCAGCAGCCACGGGGAGAAGCAGTTCTTC
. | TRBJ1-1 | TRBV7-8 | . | CASSFVRQRNTEAFF | TGTGCCAGCAGCTTCGTCAGGCAGAGGAACACTGAAGCTTTCTTT
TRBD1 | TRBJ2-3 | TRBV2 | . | CASSFRQGWDTDTQYF | TGTGCCAGCAGTTTCCGACAGGGGTGGGACACAGATACGCAGTATTTT
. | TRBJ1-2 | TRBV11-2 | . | CASSSHPLRRYGYTF | TGTGCCAGCAGCTCCCACCCATTACGCCGATATGGCTACACCTTC
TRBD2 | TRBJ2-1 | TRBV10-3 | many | CAISSRTSGRPYNEQFF | TGTGCCATCAGTTCCCGGACTAGCGGGAGACCCTACAATGAGCAGTTCTTC
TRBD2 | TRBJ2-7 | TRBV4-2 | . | CASSAQGLAGTEQYF | TGTGCCAGCAGCGCCCAGGGACTAGCGGGAACCGAGCAGTACTTC
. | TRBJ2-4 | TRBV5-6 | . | CASSLGGGRNIQYF | TGTGCCAGCAGCTTGGGTGGAGGCCGGAACATTCAGTACTTC
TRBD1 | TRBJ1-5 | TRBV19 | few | CASSIGYRGRRDQPQHF | TGTGCCAGTAGTATAGGGTACAGGGGGCGGCGGGATCAGCCCCAGCATTTT
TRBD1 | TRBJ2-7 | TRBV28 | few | CASSPTGGSYEQYF | TGTGCCAGCAGTCCGACAGGGGGCTCCTACGAGCAGTACTTC
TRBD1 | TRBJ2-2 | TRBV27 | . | CASSPRQGWAGELFF | TGTGCCAGCAGTCCTAGACAGGGGTGGGCCGGGGAGCTGTTTTTT